These 4 T cell receptor beta chains were all obtained from the same sample, sequenced in a study of OX40 agonist ivuxolimab in advanced cancers. Measured with immunoSEQ multiplex PCR; TCRdb has only the in-frame clones, and not every one. The sample has over 100,000 clones; about 94% are singletons. The sequenced sample was CD4+ or CD8+ T cells sorted from blood, obtained in a trial of the OX40 agonist ivuxolimab. Source of these receptors: an adult with an advanced solid tumor such as melanoma, head and neck, liver or kidney cancer.

The CDR3 loop is CASSVRVANQPQHF. The DNA of the CDR3 is TGTGCCAGCAGTGTACGGGTGGCGAATCAGCCCCAGCATTTT. The chain recombines TRBV2 with TRBJ1-5; D call uncertain. The ends were cut back, 4 bases at V and 4 bases at J, with 11 bases in the middle. The germline V gene encodes CDR1 SNHLY and CDR2 FYNNEI. This CDR3 is 14 amino acids long.

The sample holds one count of this clone. The V gene is TRBV7-8, the J gene TRBJ2-3; weak D call: TRBD1 (6 bases). This CDR3 comprises 16 residues. Between the trimmed V and J ends, which lost 0 bases and 8 bases, there was a span of 18 bases. Germline-derived CDR1 and CDR2 are SGHVS and FQNEAQ. The CDR3 bases are TGTGCCAGCAGCTTAGCCGGGACATACCCCCCAATTACGCAGTATTTT. Its translation is CASSLAGTYPPITQYF.

The chain links TRBV11-2 to TRBJ1-4; 7 bases fit TRBD1. CDR3 length: 15 residues. CDR1 SGHAT and CDR2 FQNNGV come from the germline V gene. Germline trimming cut 5 bases from V and 3 bases from J; bases unmatched to any gene: 6. CDR3 protein: CASSLGTEPNEKLFF. In nucleotides, the CDR3 is TGTGCCAGCAGCCTCGGGACAGAACCTAATGAAAAACTGTTTTTT.

This clone was seen only once. The chain employs TRBV15 and TRBJ1-1; TRBD1 is a possible D gene (5 bases). The CDR3 extends over 15 amino acids. Germline assignment: CDR1 LNHNV and CDR2 YYDKDF (reference sequence). Trimming removed 4 bases from V and 4 bases from J, with 16 bases in between. The CDR3 nucleotides read TGTGCCACCAGCACCGGGGGAGGGGTGGGCACTGAAGCTTTCTTT. It is translated as CATSTGGGVGTEAFF.